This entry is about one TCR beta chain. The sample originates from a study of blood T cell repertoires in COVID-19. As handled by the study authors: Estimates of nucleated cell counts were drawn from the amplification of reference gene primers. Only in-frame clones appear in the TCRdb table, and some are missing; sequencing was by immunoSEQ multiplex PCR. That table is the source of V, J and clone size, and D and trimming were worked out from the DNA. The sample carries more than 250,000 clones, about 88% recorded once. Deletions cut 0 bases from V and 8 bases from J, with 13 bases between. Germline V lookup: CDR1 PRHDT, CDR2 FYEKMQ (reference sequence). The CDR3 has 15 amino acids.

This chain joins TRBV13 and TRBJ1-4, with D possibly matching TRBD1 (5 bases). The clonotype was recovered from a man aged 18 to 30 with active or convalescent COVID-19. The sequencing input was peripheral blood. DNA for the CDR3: TGTGCCAGCAGCTTAGGGGGGATTAGGGGAGAAAAACTGTTTTTT. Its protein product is CASSLGGIRGEKLFF. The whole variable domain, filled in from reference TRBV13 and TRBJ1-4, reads AAGVIQSPRHLIKEKRETATLKCYPIPRHDTVYWYQQGPGQDPQFLISFYEKMQSDKGSIPDRFSAQQFSDYHSELNMSSLELGDSALYFCASSLGGIRGEKLFFGSGTQLSVL.